The 26 T cell receptor beta chains presented below share a single source sample, sequenced in a study of Tregs in tolerant kidney transplant recipients. Recipients received nonmyeloablative bone marrow transplants from related graft donors, with transient mixed chimerism. Assay: immunoSEQ multiplex PCR; the TCRdb copy retains only in-frame clones and omits some. This sample has fewer than 55,000 clones; roughly 90% occur once, and the top ten carry 15% to 18%. The material sequenced was CD8+ T cells from blood (PBMCs), taken 12 months after the transplant. These receptors all come from a human patient who received a combined kidney and bone marrow transplant. Some of these T cells may belong to the graft donor.

V is TRBV7-9 and J is TRBJ1-4; 11 bases are a match to TRBD1. Germline CDR1 is SEHNR and CDR2 is FQNEAQ (reference sequence). There are 16 residues in the CDR3. With V trimmed by 5 bases and J by 8 bases, 10 bases remained unmatched. The CDR3 loop is CASSDRDRGIQEKLFF. The CDR3 DNA follows: TGTGCCAGCAGCGACCGGGACAGGGGGATTCAGGAAAAACTGTTTTTT.

The chain joins TRBV27 to TRBJ2-7, with TRBD1 matching over 10 bases. The ends lost 4 bases at V and 5 bases at J; junction bases unmatched: 2. The CDR3 runs 13 residues. Germline assignment: CDR1 MNHEY and CDR2 SMNVEV (reference sequence). CDR3 in amino acids: CASSWTGGDEQYF. DNA for the CDR3: TGTGCCAGCAGTTGGACAGGGGGAGACGAGCAGTACTTC.

The chain links TRBV4-1 to TRBJ2-7, with D maybe TRBD1 (6 bases). The CDR3 extends over 13 amino acids. Trimming took 4 bases from V and 7 from J, leaving 14 bases between them. The germline V gene encodes CDR1 MGHRA and CDR2 YSYEKL. Written as DNA, the CDR3 is TGCGCCAGCAGCCCCCCTACAGGGAGTGAGCAGTACTTC. It specifies CASSPPTGSEQYF.

The chain uses TRBV9 and TRBJ2-7; TRBD2 might be the D (6 bases). This CDR3 spans 14 amino acids. Germline loops: CDR1 SGDLS, CDR2 YYNGEE. V lost 10 bases and J lost 5, with 22 bases in between. The CDR3 bases are TGTGCCTCGGGGCCCTCTAGCGCCGTCCACGAGCAGTACTTC. Translation gives CASGPSSAVHEQYF. The whole variable domain, filled in from reference TRBV9 and TRBJ2-7, reads DSGVTQTPKHLITATGQRVTLRCSPRSGDLSVYWYQQSLDQGLQFLIQYYNGEERAKGNILERFSAQQFPDLHSELNLSSLELGDSALYFCASGPSSAVHEQYFGPGTRLTVT.

This sequence joins TRBV13 and TRBJ2-7; perhaps TRBD1 as D (6 bases). The V and J ends lost 5 bases and 12 bases respectively, with 17 bases between them. The CDR3 contains 12 residues. The germline CDR1 and CDR2 sequences are PRHDT and FYEKMQ (reference sequence). DNA for the CDR3: TGTGCCAGCAGCGCAGAACACAGGGAACTGTACTTC. Translated: CASSAEHRELYF.

This chain joins TRBV4-1 and TRBJ1-2; D is unresolved. The germline gives CDR1 MGHRA, CDR2 YSYEKL. The CDR3 totals 14 residues. V lost 3 bases to trimming and J lost 3 bases, with 11 bases between them. The CDR3 nucleotides are TGCGCCAGCAGCCATCCAGGACTACACTATGGCTACACCTTC. Encoded protein: CASSHPGLHYGYTF.

The J gene is TRBJ2-3, the V gene TRBV13; the D is unclear. The germline V gene encodes CDR1 PRHDT and CDR2 FYEKMQ (reference sequence). The CDR3 sequence is 17 residues long. Trimming stripped 5 bases from V and 0 bases from J, with 18 bases between. CDR3 region: CASSRRSGDLSTDTQYF. CDR3 nucleotide sequence: TGTGCCAGCAGCCGTCGATCAGGTGACCTTAGCACAGATACGCAGTATTTT.

This rearrangement joins TRBV6-6 to TRBJ2-1; TRBD2 matches at 10 bases. Germline V gene data show CDR1 as MNHNY and CDR2 as SVGAGI (reference sequence). This CDR3 has 16 residues. V lost 6 bases and J lost 3; bases outside the gene matches: 8. The CDR3 DNA reads as TGTGCCAGCAGGCCCCTAGCGGGAGAGCACTACAATGAGCAGTTCTTC. Protein sequence: CASRPLAGEHYNEQFF.

This clone was counted a single time. This chain links TRBV13 with TRBJ1-1, with D perhaps matching TRBD1 (5 bases). Trimming shortened V by 6 bases and J by 6 bases, and 17 bases separated the two germline ends. The CDR3 runs to 14 residues. Germline CDR1 is PRHDT and CDR2 is FYEKMQ (reference sequence). The CDR3 region has the DNA TGTGCCAGCAGGTCGGGAAGCGGGGGGGCTGAAGCTTTCTTT. This translates into CASRSGSGGAEAFF.

J is TRBJ1-6 and V is TRBV29-1; 9 nucleotides match TRBD1. Trimming removed 2 bases from V and 16 bases from J; junction bases left unmatched: 3. CDR1 is SQVTM and CDR2 is ANQGSEA in the germline V gene. The CDR3 spans 11 residues. The CDR3 loop is CSVEKGTGLHF. The CDR3 nucleotides read TGCAGCGTTGAAAAGGGGACAGGGCTCCACTTT. The entire variable domain, with the rest obtained from reference TRBV29-1 and TRBJ1-6, is as follows: SAVISQKPSRDICQRGTSLTIQCQVDSQVTMMFWYRQQPGQSLTLIATANQGSEATYESGFVIDKFPISRPNLTFSTLTVSNMSPEDSSIYLCSVEKGTGLHFGNGTRLTVT.

The chain carries TRBV4-1 and TRBJ1-2, with D unclear. The CDR3 is 15 residues long. Germline V CDR1 and CDR2: MGHRA, YSYEKL. Trimming removed 5 bases from V and 8 bases from J, with 21 bases in between. CDR3 nucleotide sequence: TGCGCCAGCAGCAATCCTGGGAGCTTCGTCGGCGGCTACACCTTC. The encoded protein is CASSNPGSFVGGYTF.

V usage is TRBV27 and J usage is TRBJ1-1; 8 bases agree with TRBD1. Germline V gene lookup returns CDR1 MNHEY and CDR2 SMNVEV (reference sequence). This CDR3 region has 14 residues. Losses at the gene ends were 9 bases for V and 2 bases for J; bases not matched to a gene: 8. This chain's CDR3 is CASAWAGGNTEAFF. CDR3 coding DNA: TGTGCCAGTGCTTGGGCAGGGGGCAACACTGAAGCTTTCTTT.

The rearrangement uses TRBV7-9 and TRBJ1-2; possibly TRBD1 for D (5 bases). Trimming removed 5 bases at V and 8 bases at J, with 27 bases between. The length of the CDR3 is 17 residues. From germline, CDR1 is SEHNR and CDR2 FQNEAQ (reference sequence). The DNA for the CDR3 is TGTGCCAGCAGCCCCCGAAGGGGCCAACTATATTTAGAGGGCTACACCTTC. It specifies CASSPRRGQLYLEGYTF.

The chain links TRBV7-3 to TRBJ2-1, with 12 bases that match TRBD2. The CDR3 extends over 15 amino acids. Germline CDR1 and CDR2: SGHTA and FQGTGA. V lost 6 bases and J lost 2; bases outside the gene matches: 2. CDR3 DNA sequence: TGTGCCAGCAGGGCTAGCGGGGGGGCCTACAATGAGCAGTTCTTC. It codes for CASRASGGAYNEQFF.

The chain combines TRBV19 with TRBJ1-2, with 8 bases aligning to TRBD1. The germline gives CDR1 LNHDA, CDR2 SQIVND (reference sequence). V trimming: 3 bases; J trimming: 8 bases; junction bases outside the gene matches: 8. This CDR3 has 14 residues. CDR3 amino acids: CASSISRGLLGYTF. CDR3 nucleotide sequence: TGTGCCAGTAGTATCTCCAGGGGGCTTTTAGGCTACACCTTC.

V gene TRBV9 combines with J gene TRBJ2-3; D may be TRBD2 (6 bases). The germline V and J ends were trimmed by 4 bases and 1 base, with 13 bases remaining between them. Germline CDR1 reads SGDLS; CDR2 reads YYNGEE. The CDR3 is made up of 15 amino acids. CDR3 coding DNA: TGTGCCAGCAGCCCCCGCTCGGGAGGCACAGATACGCAGTATTTT. Protein sequence: CASSPRSGGTDTQYF.

The chain couples TRBV11-3 to TRBJ2-7; the D is unclear. Germline loops: CDR1 SGHNT, CDR2 YENEEA. With 2 bases removed from V and 7 bases from J, the gap between germline ends came to 15 bases. This CDR3 contains 14 residues. The CDR3 DNA sequence: TGTGCCAGCAGCTTAACCTCAGGTGCCTGGGAGCAGTACTTC. This sequence encodes CASSLTSGAWEQYF.

This clone has a single count. V usage is TRBV5-6 and J usage is TRBJ2-2, with D possibly being TRBD1 (6 bases). The germline CDR1 and CDR2 sequences are SGHDT and YYEEEE. The CDR3 totals 13 residues. With 3 bases removed from V and 9 bases from J, the gap between germline ends came to 12 bases. CDR3 in amino acids: CASSSLGDRELFF. The CDR3 region has the DNA TGTGCCAGCAGCTCGTTGGGGGACAGGGAGCTGTTTTTT.

The chain joins TRBV29-1 to TRBJ2-7; no firm D call. Germline V gives CDR1 SQVTM, CDR2 ANQGSEA. V was cut by 4 bases and J by 7 bases, with 17 bases left in between. The CDR3 covers 13 residues. CDR3 amino acids: CSVVGDTAMEQYF. The DNA for the CDR3 is TGCAGCGTTGTGGGCGATACAGCAATGGAGCAGTACTTC.

V usage is TRBV7-2 and J usage is TRBJ2-7; TRBD2 matches 10 bases. The CDR3 loop spans 14 amino acids. Germline CDR1 and CDR2: SGHTA and FQGNSA. V lost 3 bases to trimming and J lost 4 bases; unmatched junction nucleotides: 3. CDR3 sequence reads: CASSFYSGGYEQYF. The CDR3 region has the DNA TGTGCCAGCAGCTTCTATAGCGGGGGGTACGAGCAGTACTTC.

V usage is TRBV12-5 and J usage is TRBJ2-3; no clear D gene. CDR1 LGHNT and CDR2 FRNRAP come from the germline V gene. This CDR3 contains 13 residues. The V end was cut by 2 bases, the J end by 2 bases, with 5 bases between. The CDR3 bases are TGTGCTAGTGGTTTGCACTTCACAGATACGCAGTATTTT. Its protein product is CASGLHFTDTQYF. The full variable domain, in which reference TRBV12-5 and TRBJ2-3 provide the parts outside the CDR3, is DARVTQTPRHKVTEMGQEVTMRCQPILGHNTVFWYRQTMMQGLELLAYFRNRAPLDDSGMPKDRFSAEMPDATLATLKIQPSEPRDSAVYFCASGLHFTDTQYFGPGTRLTVL.

The chain carries TRBV9 and TRBJ2-5; 9 nucleotides agree with TRBD2. After removal of 3 bases from V and 3 bases from J, the junction contained 3 bases not matched to a gene. The CDR3 is made up of 14 amino acids. Germline loops: CDR1 SGDLS, CDR2 YYNGEE. For the CDR3, the DNA is TGTGCCAGCAGCGCCCCTAGCGGGGAAGAGACCCAGTACTTC. This sequence encodes CASSAPSGEETQYF.

The V and J genes are TRBV19 and TRBJ2-1; 7 bases map to TRBD1. The germline CDR1 and CDR2 sequences are LNHDA and SQIVND (reference sequence). The V gene end was trimmed by 1 base and the J gene end by 3 bases; junction bases not matched to a gene: 3. The CDR3 covers 15 residues. The CDR3 region has the DNA TGTGCCAGTAGTATAGGGGACAGACACTACAATGAGCAGTTCTTC. This sequence encodes CASSIGDRHYNEQFF.

This chain uses TRBV28 with TRBJ2-2, with D tentatively TRBD1 (6 bases). Germline CDR1 MDHEN, CDR2 SYDVKM. The CDR3 loop spans 17 amino acids. The germline V and J ends were trimmed by 3 bases and 5 bases, with 19 bases remaining between them. The DNA of the CDR3 is TGTGCCAGCAGTTTTCTGACAGGCCGGATCGGTACCGGGGAGCTGTTTTTT. Translation: CASSFLTGRIGTGELFF. Variable domain in full (rest from reference TRBV28 and TRBJ2-2): DVKVTQSSRYLVKRTGEKVFLECVQDMDHENMFWYRQDPGLGLRLIYFSYDVKMKEKGDIPEGYSVSREKKERFSLILESASTNQTSMYLCASSFLTGRIGTGELFFGEGSRLTVL.

The chain links TRBV2 to TRBJ2-3; 10 bases map to TRBD1. Looked up from germline, CDR1 is SNHLY and CDR2 is FYNNEI. With V trimmed by 8 bases and J by 0 bases, 8 bases remained unmatched. The CDR3 runs to 16 residues. CDR3 sequence: CASYGDRGLSTDTQYF. CDR3 DNA sequence: TGTGCCAGCTATGGGGACAGGGGACTTAGCACAGATACGCAGTATTTT.

This clone appeared a single time. The gene calls are TRBV7-3 and TRBJ2-2, with 11 nucleotides matching TRBD1. From germline, CDR1 is SGHTA and CDR2 FQGTGA. Unmatched junction bases numbered 2, after V lost 2 bases and J lost 6 bases. This CDR3 is 15 amino acids long. The CDR3 region has the DNA TGTGCCAGCAGCTTAGGACAGGGGGCGGCCGGGGAGCTGTTTTTT. Amino acids: CASSLGQGAAGELFF.